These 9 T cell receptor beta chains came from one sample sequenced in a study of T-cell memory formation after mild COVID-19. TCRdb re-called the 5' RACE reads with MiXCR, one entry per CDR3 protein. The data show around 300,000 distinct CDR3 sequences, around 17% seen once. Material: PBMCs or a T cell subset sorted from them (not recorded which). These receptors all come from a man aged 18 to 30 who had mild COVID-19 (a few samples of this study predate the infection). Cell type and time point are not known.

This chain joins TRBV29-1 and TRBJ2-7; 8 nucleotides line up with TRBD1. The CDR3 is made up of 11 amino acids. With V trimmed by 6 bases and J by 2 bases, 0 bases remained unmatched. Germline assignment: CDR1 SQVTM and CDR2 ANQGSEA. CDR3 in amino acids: CSVTGAYEQYF. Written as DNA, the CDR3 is TGCAGCGTGACAGGGGCCTACGAGCAGTACTTC.

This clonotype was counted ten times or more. The CDR3 loop is CASSLTEANTGELFF. The CDR3, as DNA: TGTGCCAGCAGTCTGACAGAAGCGAACACCGGGGAGCTGTTTTTT. V gene TRBV2 combines with J gene TRBJ2-2; a weak D match, TRBD1 (5 bases). Trimming took off 5 bases at V and 0 bases at J, with 10 bases between the two ends. In germline, CDR1 is SNHLY, CDR2 FYNNEI. The CDR3 covers 15 residues.

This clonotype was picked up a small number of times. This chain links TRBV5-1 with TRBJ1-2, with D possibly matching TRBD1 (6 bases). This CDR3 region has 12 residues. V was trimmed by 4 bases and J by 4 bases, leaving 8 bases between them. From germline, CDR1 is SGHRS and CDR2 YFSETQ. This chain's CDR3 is CASSADSYGYTF. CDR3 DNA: TGCGCCAGCAGCGCGGACAGCTATGGCTACACCTTC.

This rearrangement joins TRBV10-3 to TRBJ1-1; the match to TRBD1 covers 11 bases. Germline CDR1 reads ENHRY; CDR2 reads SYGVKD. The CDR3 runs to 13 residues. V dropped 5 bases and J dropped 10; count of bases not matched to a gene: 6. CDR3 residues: CAISRGDRGRAFF. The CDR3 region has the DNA TGTGCCATCAGTAGGGGGGACAGGGGGAGAGCTTTCTTT.

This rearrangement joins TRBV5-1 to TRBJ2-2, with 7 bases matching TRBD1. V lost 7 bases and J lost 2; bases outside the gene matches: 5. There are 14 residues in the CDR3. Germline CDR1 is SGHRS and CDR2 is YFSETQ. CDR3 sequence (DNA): TGCGCCAGCCTCGGGACAGCCAACACCGGGGAGCTGTTTTTT. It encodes CASLGTANTGELFF.

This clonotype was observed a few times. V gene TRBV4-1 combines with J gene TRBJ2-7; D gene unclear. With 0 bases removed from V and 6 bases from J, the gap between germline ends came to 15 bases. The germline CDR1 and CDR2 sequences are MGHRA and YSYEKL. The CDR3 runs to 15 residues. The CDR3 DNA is TGCGCCAGCAGCCAAGATTGGCTAGTCGGTGCCGAGCAGTACGTC. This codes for CASSQDWLVGAEQYV.

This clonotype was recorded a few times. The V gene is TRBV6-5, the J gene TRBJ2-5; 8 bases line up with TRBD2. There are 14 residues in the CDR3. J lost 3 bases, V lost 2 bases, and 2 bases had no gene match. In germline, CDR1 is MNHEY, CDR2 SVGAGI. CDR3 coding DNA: TGTGCCAGCAGTTACCCAGCGGGGGAAGAGACCCAGTACTTC. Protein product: CASSYPAGEETQYF.

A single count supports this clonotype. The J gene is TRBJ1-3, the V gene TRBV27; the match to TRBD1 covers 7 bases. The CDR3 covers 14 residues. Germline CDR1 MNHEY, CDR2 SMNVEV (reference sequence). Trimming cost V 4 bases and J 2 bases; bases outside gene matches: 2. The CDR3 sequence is CASSYRGPGNTIYF. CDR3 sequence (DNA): TGTGCCAGCAGTTACAGGGGCCCTGGAAACACCATATATTTT.

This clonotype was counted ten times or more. For the CDR3, the DNA is TGTGCCAGCAGCCACGGGATGGCAGATACGCAGTATTTT. It encodes CASSHGMADTQYF. The chain uses TRBV7-2 and TRBJ2-3, with D possibly TRBD2 on 5 matching bases. CDR1 is SGHTA, CDR2 FQGNSA, per germline. Between the trimmed V and J ends, which lost 5 bases and 4 bases, there was a span of 10 bases. This CDR3 has 13 residues. Complete variable domain (other parts from reference TRBV7-2 and TRBJ2-3): GAGVSQSPSNKVTEKGKDVELRCDPISGHTALYWYRQSLGQGLEFLIYFQGNSAPDKSGLPSDRFSAERTGGSVSTLTIQRTQQEDSAVYLCASSHGMADTQYFGPGTRLTVL.